This TCR beta chain was recorded in a study of T cells in Graves' hyperthyroidism and ophthalmopathy. Per the germline V gene, CDR1 is MNHEY and CDR2 is SMNVEV (reference sequence). The V end lost 2 bases, the J end lost 3 bases, and 8 bases lay between the germline ends. The CDR3 runs 15 residues. General study findings and limits: Researchers report that a 13 V-J model separated ophthalmopathy from stable hyperthyroidism.

This clonotype was observed many times. Its antigen remains unidentified. Researchers barred patients who had uncontrolled infection, other autoimmune disease, pregnancy or lactation. TCR beta CDR3 region amplification was performed from RNA transcripts. The HTBI primer set served for first-round RT-PCR of the TCR CDR3. MiXCR, applied by TCRdb to the multiplex PCR reads, yields one record per CDR3 protein. Here the sample spans about 560,000 distinct CDR3 sequences, less than 20% being singletons. V gene TRBV27 combines with J gene TRBJ2-6; TRBD1 is a possible D gene (5 bases). Sequences were obtained from blood. This receptor was taken from a woman aged 25 to 39 with Graves' hyperthyroidism. The CDR3: CASSLGANGANVLTF. In DNA, the CDR3 is TGTGCCAGCAGTTTAGGGGCCAATGGGGCCAACGTCCTGACTTTC.